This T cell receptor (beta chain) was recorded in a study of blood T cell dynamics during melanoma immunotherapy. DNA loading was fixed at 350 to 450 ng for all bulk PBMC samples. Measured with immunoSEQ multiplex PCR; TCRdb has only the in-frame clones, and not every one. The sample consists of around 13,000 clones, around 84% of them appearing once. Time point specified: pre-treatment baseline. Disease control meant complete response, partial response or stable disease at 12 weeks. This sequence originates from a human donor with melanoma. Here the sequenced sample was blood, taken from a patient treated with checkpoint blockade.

CDR3 bases: TGTGCCAGCAGTTTCCCGAAATCTGGGGCCAACGTCCTGACTTTC. Translating gives CASSFPKSGANVLTF. This sequence joins TRBV25-1 and TRBJ2-6; D remains ambiguous. The germline CDR1 and CDR2 sequences are MGHDK and SYGVNS. CDR3 size: 15 residues. V lost 5 bases to trimming and J lost 1 base, with 9 bases between them.